This entry features one T cell receptor (beta chain) sequence. Its target is not known. Time point noted: blood 4 weeks post-SBRT, at nephrectomy. Indicated treatment: 15 Gy SBRT to primary tumor, nephrectomy 4 weeks later. After SBRT, blood was collected at 2 and 4 weeks, plus baseline. The tumor was a clear cell renal cell carcinoma. The V end lost 1 base, the J end lost 0 bases, and 9 bases lay between the germline ends. The CDR3 runs to 15 residues. Germline CDR1 reads MNHNS; CDR2 reads SASEGT. This sample was taken from a study of radiation and T cells in renal cell carcinoma. Profiled with immunoSEQ multiplex PCR; TCRdb holds only in-frame clones, not every one. Among about 77,000 clones listed, roughly 83% were seen once. Findings of the study overall: Pretreatment tumor biopsies were lacking, so baseline clonotypes are unknown. From baseline, blood top tumor clonotypes peaked at 2 weeks post-radiation.

The clonotype originates from a woman in her fifties or sixties with renal cell carcinoma. The chain employs TRBV6-1 and TRBJ1-2; D is ambiguous. The material sequenced was blood, taken from a patient whose treatment included radiotherapy and nephrectomy. The CDR3 nucleotides read TGTGCCAGCAGTGAAGGACATGGGGCTAACTATGGCTACACCTTC. Translation: CASSEGHGANYGYTF.